The clone carrying this T cell receptor (beta chain) turned up a few times. The table came from immunoSEQ multiplex PCR; TCRdb's copy has only in-frame clones and leaves some out. The sample lists some 90,000 clones, over 70% occurring once. The sample originates from a study of a mutant IDH1 vaccine in newly diagnosed glioma. The overall study: Sex among treated patients split roughly 60% male, roughly 38% female; mean age was around 40 years. Receipt of radiotherapy, temozolomide, or both preceded the study, and most received both.

Time point noted: baseline, week 1 (first vaccination visit). The treatment denotes: pre-vaccination baseline after standard-of-care therapy. Germline CDR1 is SGHDN and CDR2 is FVKESK. Germline trimming cut 4 bases from V and 2 bases from J; bases unmatched to any gene: 8. CDR3 length equals 17 residues. This specimen was PBMCs, taken from a glioma patient treated with radiotherapy, temozolomide or both. This rearrangement joins TRBV14 to TRBJ2-3; TRBD1 aligns across 11 bases. The clonotype comes from a man aged 35 to 55 with glioma. Some clones in this sample may be carry-over from other donors' samples. CDR3 region: CASSPWTGGGNTDTQYF. Here the CDR3 DNA reads TGTGCCAGCAGCCCTTGGACAGGGGGCGGGAACACAGATACGCAGTATTTT.